These 24 T cell receptor beta chains share one sample of origin, sequenced in a study of T cell clusters in autoimmune cytopenias. TRB rearrangements were amplified by touch-down multiplex PCR with mixed TRB-A/B primers. TCRdb re-analyzed the multiplex PCR reads; it lists each CDR3 protein once, without DNA. Its table lists around 7,100 distinct CDR3 sequences. TRB amplification used 250 ng of peripheral blood genomic DNA. These data also featured in a second study, about T cell repertoires in aging, cancer and after chemotherapy.

Sequenced: peripheral blood. Receptors originate from a human donor in good health.

This rearrangement joins TRBV29-1 to TRBJ1-4; the TCRdb call, TRBD1, lacks DNA for checking. Germline loops: CDR1 SQVTM, CDR2 ANQGSEA. CDR3 length: 13 amino acids. CDR3 in amino acids: CSASDRANEKLFF.

This rearrangement joins TRBV6-5 to TRBJ2-1; TCRdb calls TRBD1, which cannot be checked without DNA. This CDR3 has 12 amino acids. Germline V CDR1 and CDR2: MNHEY, SVGAGI. The CDR3 region is CATMDRVGEQFF.

The rearrangement uses TRBV19 and TRBJ2-4; the D call from TCRdb, TRBD1, cannot be confirmed without DNA. The CDR3 contains 13 residues. Germline-derived CDR1 and CDR2 are LNHDA and SQIVND (reference sequence). CDR3 sequence: CASSIAGANIQYF. The complete variable domain, with remaining parts taken from reference TRBV19 and TRBJ2-4, reads DGGITQSPKYLFRKEGQNVTLSCEQNLNHDAMYWYRQDPGQGLRLIYYSQIVNDFQKGDIAEGYSVSREKKESFPLTVTSAQKNPTAFYLCASSIAGANIQYFGAGTRLSVL.

This chain uses TRBV6-5 with TRBJ2-5; TCRdb names TRBD2, which stays unverified in the absence of DNA. Germline loops: CDR1 MNHEY, CDR2 SVGAGI. CDR3 size: 15 residues. The CDR3 is CASSPGLAVRETQYF.

This chain uses TRBV6-5 with TRBJ2-1. The CDR3 is made up of 15 amino acids. The germline V gene has CDR1 MNHEY and CDR2 SVGAGI. CDR3 sequence: CASSERRESYNEQFF.

This clonotype is medium-sized by frequency. The V gene is TRBV29-1, the J gene TRBJ2-2; as DNA is missing, the TRBD1 call by TCRdb cannot be tested. Per germline, CDR1 SQVTM and CDR2 ANQGSEA. The length of the CDR3 is 20 residues. CDR3 sequence reads: CSGYYSPEGYRGLNTGELFF.

This sequence joins TRBV6-6 and TRBJ2-7; as DNA is missing, the TRBD2 call by TCRdb cannot be tested. This CDR3 has 17 amino acids. Germline V gene data show CDR1 as MNHNY and CDR2 as SVGAGI (reference sequence). The CDR3 region is CASSSGTSGFSSYEQYF.

The V and J genes are TRBV27 and TRBJ2-2; the TCRdb call, TRBD2, lacks DNA for checking. The germline gives CDR1 MNHEY, CDR2 SMNVEV (reference sequence). The CDR3 covers 13 residues. The CDR3 sequence is CASSIGLLGELFF.

V gene TRBV6-6 combines with J gene TRBJ2-3; with no DNA, the TCRdb D assignment of TRBD2 cannot be verified. Germline V gene sequence: CDR1 MNHNY, CDR2 SVGAGI (reference sequence). CDR3 length: 18 residues. This CDR3 is CASSPTSGRASSTDTQYF.

The gene calls are TRBV12-3 or TRBV12-4 and TRBJ1-1. CDR3 size: 14 residues. The chain's CDR3 is CANAELGGTTEALF.

This sequence joins TRBV5-1 and TRBJ1-6; TCRdb selects TRBD1, and the lack of DNA leaves this call unchecked. The CDR3 covers 15 residues. Germline CDR1 SGHRS, CDR2 YFSETQ. This CDR3 is CASAEAGTGGSPLHF. The variable domain in full, completed from reference TRBV5-1 and TRBJ1-6, reads KAGVTQTPRYLIKTRGQQVTLSCSPISGHRSVSWYQQTPGQGLQFLFEYFSETQRNKGNFPGRFSGRQFSNSRSEMNVSTLELGDSALYLCASAEAGTGGSPLHFGNGTRLTVT.

The genes are TRBV29-1 and TRBJ1-5; no DNA is available, so the TRBD1 call from TCRdb remains unchecked. The CDR3 runs to 15 residues. The V gene's germline CDR1 is SQVTM and CDR2 ANQGSEA. The CDR3 spells CSVVSGTAGGQPQHF. Supplemented by reference TRBV29-1 and TRBJ1-5, the full variable domain reads SAVISQKPSRDICQRGTSLTIQCQVDSQVTMMFWYRQQPGQSLTLIATANQGSEATYESGFVIDKFPISRPNLTFSTLTVSNMSPEDSSIYLCSVVSGTAGGQPQHFGDGTRLSIL.

This chain's CDR3 is CASRKLGELFF. The chain has TRBV27 and TRBJ2-2. CDR1 and CDR2 from the germline V gene are MNHEY and SMNVEV (reference sequence). CDR3 size: 11 residues.

Judged by frequency, this clonotype is medium-sized. This chain connects TRBV19 to TRBJ2-3. The germline V gene encodes CDR1 LNHDA and CDR2 SQIVND (reference sequence). This CDR3 has 11 residues. The CDR3: CASSNSDTQYF.

Frequency places this clonotype as medium-sized (0.01 to 0.1%). V is TRBV5-6 and J is TRBJ2-7; TCRdb designates TRBD1, a call that cannot be tested without DNA. Per the germline V gene, CDR1 is SGHDT and CDR2 is YYEEEE. This CDR3 is built from 15 residues. The CDR3 spells CASSLVAGRGDEQYF.

This clonotype is identified as medium-sized from frequency. V is TRBV30 and J is TRBJ2-3; TCRdb outputs TRBD2, but without DNA this stays unchecked. The CDR3 consists of 14 residues. Germline loops: CDR1 GTSNPN, CDR2 SVGIG (reference sequence). The CDR3 region is CAWSVGGGTDTQYF.

The gene calls are TRBV10-3 and TRBJ2-3; the D gene TCRdb calls, TRBD1, cannot be checked with no DNA. CDR3 length: 14 amino acids. The germline V gene encodes CDR1 ENHRY and CDR2 SYGVKD. The CDR3 loop reads CAISGLAGVDTQYF.

V and J are TRBV18 and TRBJ1-1. CDR3 length equals 12 residues. Looked up from germline, CDR1 is KGHSH and CDR2 is LQKENI. The CDR3 reads CASSPWGTEAFF.

The rearrangement joins TRBV18 to TRBJ2-5; with no DNA, the TCRdb D assignment of TRBD2 cannot be verified. The CDR3 totals 12 residues. The germline gives CDR1 KGHSH, CDR2 LQKENI. The CDR3: CASSPRGETQYF.

This rearrangement joins TRBV6-5 to TRBJ2-3; checking the TCRdb D call of TRBD2 is not possible without DNA. This CDR3 is 15 amino acids long. In germline, CDR1 is MNHEY, CDR2 SVGAGI. The CDR3 sequence is CASSSGGRATDTQYF.

The chain employs TRBV6-5 and TRBJ2-7; TCRdb returns TRBD1, unconfirmable since there is no DNA. CDR3 length equals 14 residues. Germline V gene data show CDR1 as MNHEY and CDR2 as SVGAGI. The CDR3 spells CASSNWGGRDEQYF.

This chain uses TRBV18 with TRBJ2-1; as DNA is missing, the TRBD1 call by TCRdb cannot be tested. The CDR3 consists of 15 residues. The germline gives CDR1 KGHSH, CDR2 LQKENI. The CDR3 is CASSPRGGSGDEQFF.

The rearrangement links TRBV13 to TRBJ2-3; lacking DNA, the TRBD1 call made by TCRdb goes unchecked. Germline loops: CDR1 PRHDT, CDR2 FYEKMQ (reference sequence). This CDR3 is built from 16 residues. CDR3 residues: CASSLTGARRGDTQYF.

According to its frequency, this clonotype is medium-sized (0.01 to 0.1%). The V and J genes are TRBV30 and TRBJ2-3; no DNA is available, so the TRBD1 call from TCRdb remains unchecked. The CDR3 loop spans 14 amino acids. Germline CDR1 is GTSNPN and CDR2 is SVGIG (reference sequence). The CDR3: CAWSVGGAGDTQYF.